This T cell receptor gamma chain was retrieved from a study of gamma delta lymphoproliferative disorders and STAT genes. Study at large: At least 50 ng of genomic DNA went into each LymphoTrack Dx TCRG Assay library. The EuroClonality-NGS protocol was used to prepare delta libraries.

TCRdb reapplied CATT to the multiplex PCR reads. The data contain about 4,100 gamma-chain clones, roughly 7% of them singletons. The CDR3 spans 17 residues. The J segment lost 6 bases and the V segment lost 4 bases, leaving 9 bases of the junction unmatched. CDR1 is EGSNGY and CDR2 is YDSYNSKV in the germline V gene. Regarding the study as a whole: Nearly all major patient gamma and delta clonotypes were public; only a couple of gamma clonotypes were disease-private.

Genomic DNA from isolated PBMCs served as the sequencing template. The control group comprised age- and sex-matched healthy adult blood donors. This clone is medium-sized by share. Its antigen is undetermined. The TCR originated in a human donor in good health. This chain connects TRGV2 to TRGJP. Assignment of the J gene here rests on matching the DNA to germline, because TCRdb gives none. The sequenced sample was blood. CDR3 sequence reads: CATWDNMSELGKKIKVF. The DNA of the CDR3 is TGTGCCACCTGGGATAATATGTCAGAGTTGGGCAAAAAAATCAAGGTATTT.